Following are 25 T cell receptor beta chains from one sample sequenced in a study of T cells in Graves' hyperthyroidism and ophthalmopathy. It was RNA transcripts that yielded the amplified TCR beta CDR3 regions. HTBI primers were employed in a first-round RT-PCR of the TCR CDR3. TCRdb recomputed calls from the multiplex PCR reads with MiXCR, one row per CDR3 protein. This repertoire shows over 150,000 distinct CDR3 sequences, 15% to 20% found once; its top ten account for roughly 30%. Material for sequencing was blood. The receptors originated from a woman between 45 and 60 years old with Graves' hyperthyroidism.

This clonotype was detected ten times or more. The chain's CDR3 is CASSYGGNMNTEAFF. The CDR3, as DNA: TGTGCCAGCAGTTACGGCGGGAATATGAACACTGAAGCTTTCTTT. This chain joins TRBV6-5 and TRBJ1-1; unclear D gene. Germline CDR1 MNHEY, CDR2 SVGAGI. The CDR3 covers 15 residues. Trimming shortened V by 2 bases and J by 0 bases, and 10 bases separated the two germline ends.

Ten or more counts support this clonotype. As DNA, the CDR3 is TGCGCCAGCAGCTTGGACGGCCGCGGGGGGAACACCGGGGAGCTGTTTTTT. The encoded protein is CASSLDGRGGNTGELFF. The J gene is TRBJ2-2, the V gene TRBV5-1; 7 bases line up with TRBD2. Germline trimming cut 0 bases from V and 1 base from J; bases unmatched to any gene: 6. The CDR3 sequence is 17 residues long. CDR1 is SGHRS and CDR2 is YFSETQ in the germline V gene.

This clonotype was detected ten times or more. This chain uses TRBV10-3 with TRBJ2-3, with no clear D. Germline CDR1 and CDR2: ENHRY and SYGVKD. V was cut by 6 bases and J by 0 bases, with 25 bases left in between. CDR3 length: 19 residues. CDR3 in amino acids: CAISQSRRRTGPSTDTQYF. CDR3 sequence (DNA): TGTGCCATCAGCCAATCCCGACGAAGAACCGGGCCTAGCACAGATACGCAGTATTTT.

Ten or more counts support this clonotype. The chain combines TRBV18 with TRBJ2-1, with 8 bases aligning to TRBD1. The length of the CDR3 is 16 residues. V dropped 3 bases and J dropped 0; count of bases not matched to a gene: 4. The germline V gene encodes CDR1 KGHSH and CDR2 LQKENI. The DNA for the CDR3 is TGTGCCAGCTCACCGCCCGGACAGGGCTCCTACAATGAGCAGTTCTTC. It is translated as CASSPPGQGSYNEQFF.

This clonotype was found many times. This chain uses TRBV7-2 with TRBJ2-5, with TRBD2 identical over 7 bases. CDR3 length: 16 residues. Germline CDR1 SGHTA, CDR2 FQGNSA. After removal of 1 base from V and 7 bases from J, the junction contained 12 bases not matched to a gene. The CDR3 nucleotides are TGTGCCAGCAGCTTAGATGGCAACCCGGGCGGGGGGACCCAGTACTTC. Amino acids: CASSLDGNPGGGTQYF.

This clonotype turned up a few times. A single base separates this from a much larger clone, so it may be a read error. CDR3 residues: CASSFRDSDYNEQFF. CDR3 coding DNA: TGTGCCAGCAGCTTCCGGGACTCGGATTACAATGAGCAGTTCTTC. The chain recombines TRBV7-6 with TRBJ2-1; D is possibly TRBD2 (6 bases). The CDR3 length is 15 residues. Germline V gene sequence: CDR1 SGHVS, CDR2 FNYEAQ. Trimming cost V 3 bases and J 4 bases, with 13 bases left between them.

The sample holds many counts of this clonotype. V gene TRBV29-1 combines with J gene TRBJ1-1, with unresolved D. Trimming cost V 8 bases and J 5 bases, with 12 bases left between them. Germline V lookup: CDR1 SQVTM, CDR2 ANQGSEA. The CDR3 is 11 amino acids. CDR3: CSSYGGTEAFF. The CDR3 region has the DNA TGCAGCTCATACGGAGGAACTGAAGCTTTCTTT.

There are many counts of this clonotype. This chain connects TRBV5-1 to TRBJ2-3; D gene ambiguous. V shed 4 bases and J shed 7 bases, with 19 bases lying between them. CDR3 length: 15 amino acids. The germline V gene encodes CDR1 SGHRS and CDR2 YFSETQ. The DNA for the CDR3 is TGCGCCAGCAGCCCAGACCCCGGTGATTCAAATACGCAGTATTTT. It yields the protein CASSPDPGDSNTQYF.

This clonotype was recorded many times. V usage is TRBV7-2 and J usage is TRBJ2-7, with D perhaps TRBD1 (6 bases). Germline V gene lookup returns CDR1 SGHTA and CDR2 FQGNSA. This CDR3 has 15 amino acids. V was shortened by 5 bases and J by 3 bases, with 17 bases between the two germline ends. The CDR3 coding sequence is TGTGCCAGCAGCATGATGGACAGCGACATCTACGAGCAGTACTTC. Its translation is CASSMMDSDIYEQYF.

This chain links TRBV5-6 with TRBJ1-5; D unclear. Germline V gene data show CDR1 as SGHDT and CDR2 as YYEEEE. V gave up 4 bases and J gave up 2 bases, with 10 bases separating them. This CDR3 is built from 14 residues. CDR3 region: CASSLNSGNQPQHF. DNA for the CDR3: TGTGCCAGCAGCCTGAATTCTGGCAATCAGCCCCAGCATTTT.

This clonotype has a count of ten or more. The chain uses TRBV7-3 and TRBJ2-1, with 7 bases matching TRBD1. Losses at the gene ends were 4 bases for V and 1 base for J; bases not matched to a gene: 4. Germline V gene data show CDR1 as SGHTA and CDR2 as FQGTGA. CDR3 size: 15 residues. The CDR3 nucleotides read TGTGCCAGCAGCTCCGACAGGGCTTCCTACAATGAGCAGTTCTTC. Its translation is CASSSDRASYNEQFF.

Ten or more counts support this clonotype. J is TRBJ2-3 and V is TRBV5-1; 9 positions match TRBD2. Germline values: CDR1 SGHRS, CDR2 YFSETQ. V gave up 0 bases and J gave up 4 bases; unmatched junction bases: 3. This CDR3 comprises 15 residues. The chain's CDR3 is CASSLVASGADTQYF. The CDR3, as DNA: TGCGCCAGCAGCTTGGTAGCTAGCGGGGCAGATACGCAGTATTTT.

There are a few counts of this clonotype. The chain uses TRBV5-1 and TRBJ2-7, with 9 bases lining up with TRBD1. With 0 bases clipped from V and 2 bases from J, the junction kept 3 bases outside the gene matches. CDR1 and CDR2 from the germline V gene are SGHRS and YFSETQ. The CDR3 contains 15 residues. In DNA, the CDR3 is TGCGCCAGCAGCTTGGCGGGACAGGGTACCTACGAGCAGTACTTC. Amino acid sequence: CASSLAGQGTYEQYF.

The rearrangement uses TRBV27 and TRBJ2-7; 7 nucleotides line up with TRBD1. The junction had 5 bases not matched to a gene; V was cut back by 5 bases and J by 4 bases. This CDR3 is built from 13 residues. The germline V gene has CDR1 MNHEY and CDR2 SMNVEV (reference sequence). This chain's CDR3 is CASSPKTGYEQYF. The CDR3 region has the DNA TGTGCCAGCAGTCCTAAGACAGGGTACGAGCAGTACTTC.

This clonotype came up a few times. A much larger clone lies a single base off, so this may be a read error. The V and J genes are TRBV28 and TRBJ1-2, with D unresolved. This CDR3 has 14 amino acids. The germline CDR1 and CDR2 sequences are MDHEN and SYDVKM. Trimming cost V 6 bases and J 4 bases, with 15 bases left between them. The CDR3 region is CASRIRGPTYGYTF. The DNA for the CDR3 is TGTGCCAGCAGAATACGGGGTCCTACCTATGGCTACACCTTC.

The gene calls are TRBV4-2 and TRBJ1-3, with 7 bases aligning to TRBD1. This CDR3 contains 15 residues. Per the germline V gene, CDR1 is LGHNA and CDR2 is YNFKEQ. Losses at the gene ends were 1 base for V and 2 bases for J; bases not matched to a gene: 2. The DNA of the CDR3 is TGTGCCAGCAGCCAAGGACAGGGAGCTGGAAACACCATATATTTT. The encoded protein is CASSQGQGAGNTIYF.

This chain links TRBV11-2 with TRBJ1-4; D is ambiguous. Deletions cut 1 base from V and 6 bases from J, with 9 bases between. The CDR3 has 14 residues. Germline CDR1 and CDR2: SGHAT and FQNNGV. The CDR3 DNA is TGTGCCAGCAGCTTAGTTAGCGGAGATGAAAAACTGTTTTTT. Its protein is CASSLVSGDEKLFF.

The CDR3 region is CASSPGLAGRSYNEQFF. As DNA, the CDR3 is TGTGCCAGCAGCCCCGGACTAGCGGGACGCTCCTACAATGAGCAGTTCTTC. The V gene is TRBV7-3, the J gene TRBJ2-1, with 12 bases identical to TRBD2. The length of the CDR3 is 17 residues. V lost 5 bases, J lost 0 bases, and 5 bases stayed unmatched. Germline V lookup: CDR1 SGHTA, CDR2 FQGTGA.

This clonotype was recorded many times. The chain joins TRBV5-1 to TRBJ1-1; no reliable D call. Germline V gene sequence: CDR1 SGHRS, CDR2 YFSETQ. V lost 0 bases and J 8 bases, leaving 11 bases between the germline ends. The CDR3 loop spans 13 amino acids. This chain's CDR3 is CASSLAVVGEAFF. The CDR3 nucleotides read TGCGCCAGCAGCTTGGCAGTTGTGGGCGAAGCTTTCTTT.

The rearrangement links TRBV20-1 to TRBJ2-3; D may match TRBD1 or TRBD2 (6 bases each). Germline V gene lookup returns CDR1 DFQATT and CDR2 SNEGSKA (reference sequence). The CDR3 has 14 amino acids. Trimming took off 5 bases at V and 0 bases at J, with 12 bases between the two ends. CDR3 DNA: TGCAGTGCTTCGCGGGACATAAGCACAGATACGCAGTATTTT. Translating gives CSASRDISTDTQYF.

This clonotype came up a few times. The rearrangement links TRBV4-1 to TRBJ2-7; 10 nucleotides agree with TRBD1. Germline CDR1 reads MGHRA; CDR2 reads YSYEKL. V lost 4 bases, J lost 2 bases, and 5 bases stayed unmatched. The CDR3 covers 15 residues. The CDR3: CASSRPGQGTYEQYF. CDR3 DNA: TGCGCCAGCAGCCGGCCGGGACAGGGGACCTACGAGCAGTACTTC.

This clonotype was observed at least ten times. The chain uses TRBV19 and TRBJ1-5; D possibly corresponds to TRBD1 (5 bases). The ends were cut back, 6 bases at V and 5 bases at J, with 14 bases in the middle. Germline V gene data show CDR1 as LNHDA and CDR2 as SQIVND (reference sequence). This CDR3 is 14 amino acids long. CDR3: CASRSWGSDQPQHF. The CDR3 nucleotides read TGTGCCAGTAGATCGTGGGGGTCGGATCAGCCCCAGCATTTT.

V gene TRBV5-6 combines with J gene TRBJ1-1; D call uncertain. The V gene lost 3 bases and the J gene lost 1 base, with 13 bases spanning the gap. The CDR3 consists of 15 residues. CDR1 and CDR2 from the germline V gene are SGHDT and YYEEEE. CDR3 DNA sequence: TGTGCCAGCAGCTCGGGAGTCCTGCGGAACACTGAAGCTTTCTTT. Residues: CASSSGVLRNTEAFF. Combining the CDR3 with reference TRBV5-6 and TRBJ1-1 gives the whole variable domain DAGVTQSPTHLIKTRGQQVTLRCSPKSGHDTVSWYQQALGQGPQFIFQYYEEEERQRGNFPDRFSGHQFPNYSSELNVNALLLGDSALYLCASSSGVLRNTEAFFGQGTRLTVV.

This clonotype has ten or more counts. V and J are TRBV7-9 and TRBJ2-1; D gene ambiguous. The germline CDR1 and CDR2 sequences are SEHNR and FQNEAQ (reference sequence). V dropped 3 bases and J dropped 3 bases, with 12 bases sitting between them. The CDR3 runs 15 residues. CDR3 residues: CASSFYGGGYNEQFF. The CDR3 DNA follows: TGTGCCAGCAGCTTCTACGGCGGCGGCTACAATGAGCAGTTCTTC.

Many counts were recorded for this clonotype. The gene calls are TRBV12-3 or TRBV12-4 and TRBJ1-5; D not resolved. V was trimmed by 4 bases and J by 4 bases, leaving 14 bases between them. This CDR3 has 15 residues. The CDR3 loop reads CASSSLGSQNQPQHF. The CDR3 nucleotides are TGTGCCAGCAGTTCTTTGGGCAGCCAGAATCAGCCCCAGCATTTT.